This T cell receptor (beta chain) was sequenced during a study of T-cell memory formation after mild COVID-19. The study, taken as a whole, reports: Clones from the second wave (peaking day 37) had unconfirmed SARS-CoV-2 specificity.

TCRdb itself ran the 5' RACE reads through MiXCR, one entry per CDR3 protein. Among approximately 270,000 distinct CDR3 sequences, 15% to 20% were seen once, and the ten largest hold approximately 25%. V was shortened by 6 bases and J by 7 bases, with 13 bases between the two germline ends. The germline CDR1 and CDR2 sequences are MNHNY and SVGAGI (reference sequence). This CDR3 has 12 residues. This clonotype was observed a handful of times. Its antigen remains unidentified. J is TRBJ2-7 and V is TRBV6-6, with D possibly being TRBD1 (6 bases). Input material: PBMCs or a T cell subset sorted from them (not recorded which). This clonotype was obtained from a man younger than 35 who had mild COVID-19 (a few samples of this study predate the infection). Cell type and time point are not known. The CDR3 protein is CASSAQGGEQYV. CDR3 DNA sequence: TGTGCCAGCAGCGCACAGGGTGGTGAGCAGTACGTC.